This TCR beta chain was found in a study of regulatory T cells in long-lasting Graves disease. Study-level results: The study found TRBV28, TRBJ1-2 and TRBJ2-5 favored in persistent disease.

Construction of the TCR beta libraries employed iRepertoire HTBI primers in conjunction with Arm-PCR of CDR3 regions. TCRdb independently ran MiXCR on the multiplex PCR reads; one entry per CDR3 protein. The repertoire consists of roughly 420,000 distinct CDR3 sequences, with about 17% occurring once and the leading ten covering 20% to 25%. Trimming removed 8 bases at V and 7 bases at J, with 32 bases between. CDR3 size: 19 residues. Time point denoted: newly diagnosed GD, antithyroid drugs for less than 3 months. PBMC RNA served as the TCR library source. American Thyroid Association guidelines served as the basis for diagnosing Graves' disease. This clonotype was observed a few times. Antigen specificity is unknown. These same records also appear under a second study, on T cells in Graves' hyperthyroidism and ophthalmopathy.

The genes are TRBV12-3 or TRBV12-4 and TRBJ2-2, with D perhaps TRBD2 (5 bases). The sample in question was peripheral blood mononuclear cells (PBMCs), obtained at new diagnosis, from a patient treated with antithyroid drugs. The clonotype comes from a woman aged 18-29 years with Graves disease. This chain's CDR3 is CASGLVDSMGRVRVGELFF. DNA of the CDR3: TGTGCCAGCGGACTTGTAGATTCCATGGGAAGGGTGCGGGTCGGGGAGCTGTTTTTT.